This is a list of T cell receptor beta chains from one sample in a study of Ad26.COV2.S vaccination and SARS-CoV-2 variants. Profiled with immunoSEQ multiplex PCR; TCRdb holds only in-frame clones, not every one. The sample lists about 420,000 clones, 85% to 90% occurring once. This material consisted of peripheral blood, taken in a trial of Ad26.COV2.S vaccine versus placebo. These receptors all come from a person aged 18-65 years who received the Ad26.COV2.S COVID-19 vaccine or a placebo. CDR3s include the opening cysteine and the closing phenylalanine or tryptophan. The D gene is left open where the match is weak. Size is omitted from some rows. Given values are once, few, many or a class for expanded clones.

v_gene: TRBV4-1
j_gene: TRBJ2-1
abundance: .
d_gene: .
CDR3nt: TGCGCCAGCAGCCCGGACACCTACAATGAGCAGTTCTTC
CDR3aa: CASSPDTYNEQFF

v_gene: TRBV6-5
j_gene: TRBJ1-2
abundance: .
d_gene: .
CDR3nt: TGTGCCAGCAGCCGAACAGGGATCTATGGCTACACCTTC
CDR3aa: CASSRTGIYGYTF

v_gene: TRBV27
j_gene: TRBJ1-2
abundance: few
d_gene: TRBD1
CDR3nt: TGTGCCAGCAGTTCCCGGACAGGGGTCTATGGCTACACCTTC
CDR3aa: CASSSRTGVYGYTF

v_gene: TRBV11-2
j_gene: TRBJ2-1
abundance: .
d_gene: TRBD2
CDR3nt: TGTGCCAGCAGCTCCGGGACTAGCGGGGGCGAGCAGTTCTTC
CDR3aa: CASSSGTSGGEQFF

v_gene: TRBV2
j_gene: TRBJ2-1
abundance: .
d_gene: .
CDR3nt: TGTGCCAGCAGTGATTACACATCCGATGAGCAGTTCTTC
CDR3aa: CASSDYTSDEQFF

v_gene: TRBV5-1
j_gene: TRBJ2-3
abundance: .
d_gene: .
CDR3nt: TGCGCCAGCAGCTTGGACAGAGCTAGCACAGATACGCAGTATTTT
CDR3aa: CASSLDRASTDTQYF

v_gene: TRBV5-1
j_gene: TRBJ2-4
abundance: .
d_gene: TRBD2
CDR3nt: TGCGCCAGCAGCTTGAGGGCTAGCGGGGGCGGGGACAAAAACATTCAGTACTTC
CDR3aa: CASSLRASGGGDKNIQYF

v_gene: TRBV5-8
j_gene: TRBJ2-5
abundance: .
d_gene: .
CDR3nt: TGTGCCAGCAGCTTCTCGCCCCGGACAGTCCGGGCCCAAGAGACCCAGTACTTC
CDR3aa: CASSFSPRTVRAQETQYF

v_gene: TRBV6-5
j_gene: TRBJ1-5
abundance: .
d_gene: .
CDR3nt: TGTGCCACCCGACGGGGAGAAGGCCAGCCCCAGCATTTT
CDR3aa: CATRRGEGQPQHF

v_gene: TRBV7-2
j_gene: TRBJ2-3
abundance: .
d_gene: TRBD2
CDR3nt: TGTGCCAGCAGCTTATTGGGCGGGGGGTTCACAGATACGCAGTATTTT
CDR3aa: CASSLLGGGFTDTQYF

v_gene: TRBV19
j_gene: TRBJ2-7
abundance: once
d_gene: TRBD1
CDR3nt: TGTGCCAGTAGTGAGGGGAACAGGGGCCTGTCCTACGAGCAGTACTTC
CDR3aa: CASSEGNRGLSYEQYF

v_gene: TRBV19
j_gene: TRBJ2-7
abundance: .
d_gene: .
CDR3nt: TGTGCCAGTAGTTCACTAGGTTACGAGCAGTACTTC
CDR3aa: CASSSLGYEQYF

v_gene: TRBV2
j_gene: TRBJ2-1
abundance: .
d_gene: .
CDR3nt: TGTGCCAGCGCGTCCCCCTCGGCTTACAATGAGCAGTTCTTC
CDR3aa: CASASPSAYNEQFF

v_gene: TRBV28
j_gene: TRBJ2-7
abundance: .
d_gene: .
CDR3nt: TGTGCCAGCAGTCCTCACTACGAGCAGTACTTC
CDR3aa: CASSPHYEQYF

v_gene: TRBV28
j_gene: TRBJ2-7
abundance: .
d_gene: .
CDR3nt: TGTGCCAGCAGCCGGACAGTTTACGAGCAGTACTTC
CDR3aa: CASSRTVYEQYF

v_gene: TRBV19
j_gene: TRBJ1-2
abundance: few
d_gene: .
CDR3nt: TGTGCCGTTAGGGGACCGTCAGCTAACTATGGCTACACCTTC
CDR3aa: CAVRGPSANYGYTF

v_gene: TRBV25-1
j_gene: TRBJ2-7
abundance: .
d_gene: .
CDR3nt: TGTGCCAGCAGATCGAGGTGGGGCTACGAGCAGTACTTC
CDR3aa: CASRSRWGYEQYF

v_gene: TRBV5-6
j_gene: TRBJ1-1
abundance: .
d_gene: .
CDR3nt: TGTGCCAGCAGCTTGGCCGGCGGCACTTTGAACACTGAAGCTTTCTTT
CDR3aa: CASSLAGGTLNTEAFF

v_gene: TRBV19
j_gene: TRBJ2-3
abundance: .
d_gene: TRBD2
CDR3nt: TGTGCCAGTACCGCGGGGGGGGGCACGGATACGCAGTATTTT
CDR3aa: CASTAGGGTDTQYF

v_gene: TRBV20-1
j_gene: TRBJ2-4
abundance: .
d_gene: TRBD2
CDR3nt: TGCAGTGCTAGTCCCGCGGGGGTCCGGAACATTCAGTACTTC
CDR3aa: CSASPAGVRNIQYF

v_gene: TRBV7-3
j_gene: TRBJ2-5
abundance: .
d_gene: .
CDR3nt: TGTGCCAGCAGCTTGAGCGGCCAAGAGACCCAGTACTTC
CDR3aa: CASSLSGQETQYF

v_gene: TRBV4-1
j_gene: TRBJ2-7
abundance: .
d_gene: .
CDR3nt: TGCGCCAGCAGCCAAGGGGCCCCGGGCACGGAGCAGTACTTC
CDR3aa: CASSQGAPGTEQYF

v_gene: TRBV4-3
j_gene: TRBJ1-2
abundance: .
d_gene: .
CDR3nt: TGCGCCAGCAGCCCCAACCGTGAGTACGGCTACACCTTC
CDR3aa: CASSPNREYGYTF

v_gene: TRBV9
j_gene: TRBJ2-5
abundance: .
d_gene: TRBD2
CDR3nt: TGTGCCAGCAGCGTAGGTACTAGCGGGGGCCAAGAGACCCAGTACTTC
CDR3aa: CASSVGTSGGQETQYF